Listed below are T cell receptor beta chains from one sample, sequenced in a study of blood T cell repertoires in COVID-19. The table came from immunoSEQ multiplex PCR; TCRdb's copy has only in-frame clones and leaves some out. The sample consists of 150,000 or so clones, around nine tenths of them appearing once. The specimen was peripheral blood. The receptors here all came from a human donor in a cohort sampled during active COVID-19. Each CDR3 is given with its conserved first and last residue. The D gene is left open where the match is weak. Not all rows give a size; the values are once, few, many and, for expanded clones, a class.

- TRBJ1-5 - TRBV19 TGTGCCAGTAGTATAAGCGGGCGGGGGGGGAGGCAGCCCCAGCATTTT CASSISGRGGRQPQHF
- TRBJ1-1 once TRBV5-1 TGCGCCAGCAGCTTGGCGCTTAACCAGGGGAACACTGAAGCTTTCTTT CASSLALNQGNTEAFF
TRBD1 TRBJ2-5 - TRBV6-1 TGTGCCAGCAGTGAGGACAGGCAAGAGACCCAGTACTTC CASSEDRQETQYF
- TRBJ1-2 - TRBV2 TGTGCCAGCAGGGGGACAACCGCAGACTATGGCTACACCTTC CASRGTTADYGYTF
- TRBJ1-2 - TRBV12-3/TRBV12-4 TGTGCCAGCAGTTTGCGAAGCTATGGCTACACCTTC CASSLRSYGYTF
TRBD2 TRBJ2-3 - TRBV6-5 TGTGCCAGCAGCCCCGGGACTAGTGACACAGATACGCAGTATTTT CASSPGTSDTDTQYF
TRBD2 TRBJ2-5 once TRBV9 TGTGCCAGCAGCGCTAGCGGGGTGGAGACCCAGTACTTC CASSASGVETQYF
- TRBJ2-5 - TRBV27 TGTGCCAGCAGTCCCCGACTAGGACCTCTACAAGAGACCCAGTACTTC CASSPRLGPLQETQYF
- TRBJ1-1 - TRBV19 TGTGCCAGTAGTATGCCAGGCGAGAACACTGAAGCTTTCTTT CASSMPGENTEAFF
TRBD1 TRBJ1-5 - TRBV30 TGTGCCTGGAGTTATGGACAGGGGGTTCAGCCCCAGCATTTT CAWSYGQGVQPQHF
TRBD2 TRBJ2-7 - TRBV25-1 TGTGCCAGCAGTGCTGGACTAGCGGGACATTACGAGCAGTACTTC CASSAGLAGHYEQYF
- TRBJ1-1 - TRBV29-1 TGCAGCGTGTGGGGGGGGACTGAAGCTTTCTTT CSVWGGTEAFF
TRBD2 TRBJ2-1 - TRBV6-2/TRBV6-3 TGTGCCAGCAGTTACCGAGCGGGGGGGTTCAATGAGCAGTTCTTC CASSYRAGGFNEQFF
TRBD2 TRBJ2-1 - TRBV9 TGTGCCAGCAGCCCGGCCGGGACTAGCCGTCATGAGCAGTTCTTC CASSPAGTSRHEQFF
- TRBJ2-7 - TRBV5-8 TGTGCCAGCAGCCCCGAGGCGTCAGGGTTATACGAGCAGTACTTC CASSPEASGLYEQYF
TRBD2 TRBJ2-4 - TRBV28 TGTGCCAGCAGCCCGGGAGGGATGAGCATTCAGTACTTC CASSPGGMSIQYF
TRBD1 TRBJ2-7 - TRBV7-9 TGTGCCAGCAGCTTAGACCCAGGGGGCTACGAGCAGTACTTC CASSLDPGGYEQYF
TRBD1 TRBJ1-1 - TRBV5-1 TGCGCCAGCAGCCCTGGACAGGCGACATGGACGAACACTGAAGCTTTCTTT CASSPGQATWTNTEAFF
- TRBJ1-2 - TRBV9 TGTGCCAGCAGCGCCCCGGACAGAGTGAACTATGGCTACACCTTC CASSAPDRVNYGYTF
- TRBJ2-7 - TRBV5-1 TGCGCCAGCAGCTTGGCCCTCGACGAGCAGTACTTC CASSLALDEQYF
- TRBJ2-7 - TRBV20-1 TGCAGTGCTAGTCCCCCTCCTGTGGGGGCCCACGAGCAGTACTTC CSASPPPVGAHEQYF
TRBD1 TRBJ1-1 - TRBV30 TGTGCCTGGAGTGTACGGGGGACAGGGAACACTGAAGCTTTCTTT CAWSVRGTGNTEAFF
- TRBJ2-7 - TRBV2 TGTGCCAGCAGCTCCTCTAGAGACGAGCAGTACTTC CASSSSRDEQYF
TRBD1 TRBJ2-5 - TRBV29-1 TGCAGCGTGGGACAGGGGCGCCAAGAGACCCAGTACTTC CSVGQGRQETQYF
- TRBJ2-7 - TRBV21-1 TGTGCCAGCACCCCGACTAGCGGGCACTCCTACGAGCAGTACTTC CASTPTSGHSYEQYF
- TRBJ1-4 - TRBV30 TGTGCCTGGAGGGACGGGGTGGGGGGAGAAAAACTGTTTTTT CAWRDGVGGEKLFF
- TRBJ2-1 - TRBV6-1 TGTGCCAGCAGTGAAGCCGCCTACCGCTCCTACAATGAGCAGTTCTTC CASSEAAYRSYNEQFF
- TRBJ1-2 once TRBV29-1 TGCAGCGTTGAAGATCTTCGGGAGAACTATGGCTACACCTTC CSVEDLRENYGYTF
TRBD2 TRBJ2-7 - TRBV28 TGTGCCAGCAGTGACGGGACTAGCGCCTTCTACGAGCAGTACTTC CASSDGTSAFYEQYF
TRBD1 TRBJ2-1 - TRBV5-1 TGCGCCAGCAGCTCCGGCAGACAGGGGTGGGCTGAGCAGTTCTTC CASSSGRQGWAEQFF
- TRBJ1-5 few TRBV6-1 TGTGCCAGCAGTGAACTGGGACTTAATAGCAATCAGCCCCAGCATTTT CASSELGLNSNQPQHF
- TRBJ2-7 once TRBV12-3/TRBV12-4 TGTGCCAGCAGTTTAAGCCCTCGGGAGCAGTACTTC CASSLSPREQYF
TRBD1 TRBJ2-1 - TRBV6-2/TRBV6-3 TGTGCCAGCAGTTATGGCCAGGGGGCTTACAATGAGCAGTTCTTC CASSYGQGAYNEQFF
- TRBJ2-5 - TRBV11-2 TGTGCCAGCAGCTTATTAGCGGAGACCCAGTACTTC CASSLLAETQYF
- TRBJ2-5 - TRBV6-5 TGTGCCAGCAGGGGTGAGGCGTGGTCTGAGACCCAGTACTTC CASRGEAWSETQYF
- TRBJ2-7 - TRBV5-1 TGCGCCAGCAGCTTGGCCAACGGCGAGCAGTACTTC CASSLANGEQYF
TRBD2 TRBJ2-1 - TRBV28 TGTGCCAGCAGTTTAACCAGCAAGCGGGACCGTTACAATGAGCAGTTCTTC CASSLTSKRDRYNEQFF
TRBD1 TRBJ2-7 few TRBV2 TGTGCCAGCAGGAGGACAGGGAGCTCCTACGAGCAGTACTTC CASRRTGSSYEQYF
- TRBJ1-1 - TRBV3-1/TRBV3-2 TGTGCCAGCAGCCAAGATTCGTCTGAAGCTTTCTTT CASSQDSSEAFF
- TRBJ2-7 - TRBV7-2 TGTGCCAGCAGCTTCTCAGGGGCGAGCTCCTACGAGCAGTACTTC CASSFSGASSYEQYF
- TRBJ1-5 - TRBV30 TGTGCCTGGAGCGAAAGCGGCAGGGGATTGAATCAGCCCCAGCATTTT CAWSESGRGLNQPQHF
TRBD1 TRBJ1-5 once TRBV28 TGTGCCAGCAGTTCCCGGGACAGGGGGTCGGGCAATCAGCCCCAGCATTTT CASSSRDRGSGNQPQHF
TRBD2 TRBJ2-7 - TRBV6-6 TGTGCCAGCAGCCCAATTATGCGGGGGGCCTACGAGCAGTACTTC CASSPIMRGAYEQYF
- TRBJ1-2 - TRBV5-4 TGTGCCAGCAGCAGCCCGGGACTGCTCTATGGCTACACCTTC CASSSPGLLYGYTF
- TRBJ1-2 - TRBV28 TGTGCCAGCAGTGGAGCAGGAGGGATTGTTGGCTACACCTTC CASSGAGGIVGYTF
TRBD1 TRBJ2-5 - TRBV7-7 TGTGCTAGCAGCTTACGCGACAGGGGGGAGGAGACCCAGTACTTC CASSLRDRGEETQYF
- TRBJ2-7 - TRBV5-1 TGCGCCAGCAGCATGAGCTCCTACGAGCAGTACTTC CASSMSSYEQYF
TRBD2 TRBJ2-5 - TRBV7-7 TGTGCCAGCAGCCCCGGGACTAGCACTCAAGAGACCCAGTACTTC CASSPGTSTQETQYF
TRBD2 TRBJ2-3 - TRBV7-2 TGTGCCAGCAGCTCCGGACTAGCGGGGATCGCAGATACGCAGTATTTT CASSSGLAGIADTQYF
TRBD2 TRBJ2-3 once TRBV5-1 TGCGCCAGCAGCTTGGGGGAGCGGGGGGCAGATACGCAGTATTTT CASSLGERGADTQYF
- TRBJ2-1 - TRBV28 TGTGCCAGCAGAACAGGACAGTTCCCCGGCTCCTACAATGAGCAGTTCTTC CASRTGQFPGSYNEQFF